This passage covers 32 T cell receptor beta chains from one sample sequenced in a study of CD8 T cells in Susac syndrome. An input of 0.5 to 1 ug of RNA was subjected to reverse transcription using random hexamers. TCRdb used MiXCR to reprocess the immunoSEQ multiplex PCR reads, holding one entry per CDR3 protein. The data contain fewer than 150,000 distinct CDR3 sequences, 94% of them singletons. Source material: CD8+ T cells from PBMCs. The receptor set was obtained from a human donor in good health.

The chain links TRBV28 to TRBJ1-2; no clear D gene. Germline CDR1 reads MDHEN; CDR2 reads SYDVKM. The V and J ends lost 8 bases and 4 bases respectively, with 17 bases between them. There are 14 residues in the CDR3. CDR3 in amino acids: CASSDPATSYGYTF. CDR3 in DNA: TGTGCCAGCTCGGATCCGGCAACCAGCTATGGCTACACCTTC.

The V and J genes are TRBV6-5 and TRBJ1-2, with 9 bases that match TRBD1. Trimming cost V 6 bases and J 5 bases; bases outside gene matches: 7. This CDR3 is built from 14 residues. The germline V gene encodes CDR1 MNHEY and CDR2 SVGAGI. The CDR3 loop is CASRGGTGWYGYTF. CDR3 nucleotides: TGTGCCAGCAGGGGTGGGACAGGGTGGTATGGCTACACCTTC.

Worth noting for this clonotype: A read error may produce the germline difference seen at one junction end. This sequence joins TRBV20-1 and TRBJ1-5; D call uncertain. This CDR3 is built from 14 residues. CDR1 DFQATT and CDR2 SNEGSKA come from the germline V gene (reference sequence). Written as DNA, the CDR3 is TGCAGTGCTAGAGTACGCAGTACTAATCGGCCCCAGCATTTT. Amino acid sequence: CSARVRSTNRPQHF.

The rearrangement joins TRBV2 to TRBJ2-1; D remains ambiguous. Per germline, CDR1 SNHLY and CDR2 FYNNEI. Trimming took 4 bases from V and 6 from J, leaving 10 bases between them. This CDR3 is 13 amino acids long. Here the CDR3 DNA reads TGTGCCAGCAGTGTCAGTAGACGCAATGAGCAGTTCTTC. Translated, it gives CASSVSRRNEQFF. Variable domain in full (rest from reference TRBV2 and TRBJ2-1): EPEVTQTPSHQVTQMGQEVILRCVPISNHLYFYWYRQILGQKVEFLVSFYNNEISEKSEIFDDQFSVERPDGSNFTLKIRSTKLEDSAMYFCASSVSRRNEQFFGPGTRLTVL.

The chain recombines TRBV4-3 with TRBJ2-7; D is possibly TRBD2 (6 bases). CDR3 size: 15 residues. V was pared by 1 base and J by 6 bases, with 16 bases between. Germline V CDR1 and CDR2: LGHNA, YSLEER. CDR3 bases: TGCGCCAGCAGCCAAGTCACGGGAGACGGCGGCGAGCAGTACTTC. Amino acid sequence: CASSQVTGDGGEQYF.

The chain employs TRBV2 and TRBJ2-7, with a weak D call TRBD2 (6 bases). Germline lookup yields CDR1 SNHLY and CDR2 FYNNEI. This CDR3 contains 13 residues. V dropped 8 bases and J dropped 4 bases, with 15 bases sitting between them. The CDR3 region has the DNA TGTGCCAGCGGAGCGACTAGTTTGTACGAGCAGTACTTC. Residues: CASGATSLYEQYF.

CDR3 sequence (DNA): TGTGCCAGCAGCGTCGGACTAGCGGGAGGGGAAGAGACCCAGTACTTC. Translated, it gives CASSVGLAGGEETQYF. The chain joins TRBV9 to TRBJ2-5, with TRBD2 matching over 15 bases. V lost 2 bases and J lost 3; bases outside the gene matches: 2. In germline, CDR1 is SGDLS, CDR2 YYNGEE. The CDR3 is made up of 16 amino acids.

The V call is TRBV29-1, the J call TRBJ2-2; 9 bases line up with TRBD2. Germline lookup yields CDR1 SQVTM and CDR2 ANQGSEA. The CDR3 is 15 residues long. The J segment lost 1 base and the V segment lost 6 bases, leaving 6 bases of the junction unmatched. The CDR3 loop reads CSVPRLAENTGELFF. Here the CDR3 DNA reads TGCAGCGTCCCCAGACTAGCGGAGAACACCGGGGAGCTGTTTTTT.

The genes are TRBV6-5 and TRBJ2-1; TRBD2 matches at 8 bases. The ends lost 6 bases at V and 4 bases at J; junction bases unmatched: 5. Per the germline V gene, CDR1 is MNHEY and CDR2 is SVGAGI. The CDR3 length is 14 residues. Here the CDR3 DNA reads TGTGCCAGCAGGGTGACTAGCGTTTACAATGAGCAGTTCTTC. Translation gives CASRVTSVYNEQFF.

The J gene is TRBJ2-2, the V gene TRBV5-4; D unclear. CDR1 SGHNT and CDR2 YYREEE come from the germline V gene (reference sequence). Trimming left V 5 bases short and J 2 bases short, with 13 bases between. The CDR3 runs to 15 residues. The chain's CDR3 is CASRDDNGNTGELFF. The CDR3 bases are TGTGCCAGCAGGGACGACAACGGAAACACCGGGGAGCTGTTTTTT.

As DNA, the CDR3 is TGTGCCAGCAGTGCGCCTTTAAACACCGGGGAGCTGTTTTTT. This encodes CASSAPLNTGELFF. The gene calls are TRBV2 and TRBJ2-2, with D uncertain. Deletions cut 4 bases from V and 2 bases from J, with 8 bases between. In germline, CDR1 is SNHLY, CDR2 FYNNEI. The CDR3 runs 14 residues.

The chain employs TRBV3-1 and TRBJ2-3; TRBD2 matches 8 bases. Trimming cost V 1 base and J 3 bases; bases outside gene matches: 3. This CDR3 region has 15 residues. Germline CDR1 reads LGHDT; CDR2 reads YNNKEL (reference sequence). The CDR3 sequence: CASSQAGGKTDTQYF. The CDR3 DNA reads as TGTGCCAGCAGCCAAGCGGGAGGGAAAACAGATACGCAGTATTTT.

With regard to this clonotype: One end of the junction fails to match germline, which may point to a read error. The J gene is TRBJ2-7, the V gene TRBV7-8; the match to TRBD2 covers 11 bases. This CDR3 is built from 16 residues. Germline CDR1 is SGHVS and CDR2 is FQNEAQ. CDR3 sequence: CASSGLAGGVANEQYF. For the CDR3, the DNA is TGTGCCAGCAGCGGATTAGCGGGAGGGGTGGCGAACGAGCAATACTTC. Drawing the rest from reference TRBV7-8 and TRBJ2-7, the complete variable domain is GAGVSQSPRYKVAKRGQDVALRCDPISGHVSLFWYQQALGQGPEFLTYFQNEAQLDKSGLPSDRFFAERPEGSVSTLKIQRTQQEDSAVYLCASSGLAGGVANEQYFGPGTRLTVT.

The genes are TRBV29-1 and TRBJ1-2, with D possibly being TRBD1 (5 bases). The germline V and J ends were trimmed by 6 bases and 1 base, with 9 bases remaining between them. The CDR3 spans 12 residues. CDR1 and CDR2 from the germline V gene are SQVTM and ANQGSEA. CDR3 residues: CSVYRFNYGYTF. In nucleotides, the CDR3 is TGCAGCGTGTACAGGTTTAACTATGGCTACACCTTC.

About this clonotype: One end of the junction does not line up with germline, which may come from a read error. V and J are TRBV27 and TRBJ2-7, with D unclear. The CDR3 is made up of 10 amino acids. Germline assignment: CDR1 MNHEY and CDR2 SMNVEV (reference sequence). CDR3 loop: CASSGVTRNF. DNA for the CDR3: TGTGCCAGCTCTGGGGTGACGAGAAACTTC.

The sample holds one count of this clonotype. CDR3 residues: CASSVGPGQASYEQYF. The CDR3 coding sequence is TGTGCCAGCAGCGTAGGACCGGGACAGGCTTCCTACGAGCAGTACTTC. This chain links TRBV7-9 with TRBJ2-7; 8 bases are shared with TRBD1. There are 16 residues in the CDR3. In germline, CDR1 is SEHNR, CDR2 FQNEAQ (reference sequence). V lost 5 bases, J lost 1 base, and 10 bases stayed unmatched.

The chain couples TRBV12-3 or TRBV12-4 to TRBJ2-7, with a tentative D call TRBD2 (6 bases). The V end was cut by 6 bases, the J end by 3 bases, with 9 bases between. This CDR3 is 12 amino acids long. The CDR3, as DNA: TGTGCCAGCAGAGGAGGGTTCTACGAGCAGTACTTC. Translated: CASRGGFYEQYF.

The genes are TRBV11-2 and TRBJ2-3; 9 positions match TRBD2. The CDR3 is 14 residues long. Per the germline V gene, CDR1 is SGHAT and CDR2 is FQNNGV. V trimming: 3 bases; J trimming: 4 bases; junction bases outside the gene matches: 2. CDR3 sequence reads: CASSLGGRADTQYF. In DNA, the CDR3 is TGTGCCAGCAGCTTGGGCGGGAGGGCAGATACGCAGTATTTT.

V usage is TRBV29-1 and J usage is TRBJ1-4; D is uncertain. CDR1 SQVTM and CDR2 ANQGSEA come from the germline V gene. The CDR3 has 10 residues. The V end lost 7 bases, the J end lost 4 bases, and 4 bases lay between the germline ends. CDR3 sequence reads: CSAYNEKLFF. The CDR3 DNA sequence: TGCAGCGCGTATAATGAAAAACTGTTTTTT. Full variable domain (missing parts from reference TRBV29-1 and TRBJ1-4): SAVISQKPSRDICQRGTSLTIQCQVDSQVTMMFWYRQQPGQSLTLIATANQGSEATYESGFVIDKFPISRPNLTFSTLTVSNMSPEDSSIYLCSAYNEKLFFGSGTQLSVL.

V usage is TRBV12-3 or TRBV12-4 and J usage is TRBJ1-2; TRBD1 agrees at 7 bases. The CDR3 consists of 13 residues. After removal of 7 bases from V and 6 bases from J, the junction contained 8 bases not matched to a gene. CDR3 DNA: TGTGCCAGCACCAACACAGGGGACGATGGCTACACCTTC. It translates to CASTNTGDDGYTF.

The V and J genes are TRBV12-3 or TRBV12-4 and TRBJ2-1, with D uncertain. The CDR3 runs to 16 residues. V lost 6 bases to trimming and J lost 0 bases, with 15 bases between them. The CDR3 here is CASSRPRSGSYNEQFF. The CDR3 DNA is TGTGCCAGCAGCCGACCTAGATCGGGCTCCTACAATGAGCAGTTCTTC.

The V and J genes are TRBV7-3 and TRBJ2-3; 11 positions match TRBD2. Germline loops: CDR1 SGHTA, CDR2 FQGTGA. The CDR3 sequence is 14 residues long. V shed 4 bases and J 5 bases; nucleotides not matched to a gene: 2. The chain's CDR3 is CASSYGLAGDTQYF. The CDR3 nucleotides read TGTGCCAGCAGCTACGGACTAGCGGGAGATACGCAGTATTTT.

V and J are TRBV30 and TRBJ2-1, with D perhaps matching TRBD1 or TRBD2 (5 bases each). V shed 3 bases and J shed 6 bases, with 6 bases lying between them. Germline V gene lookup returns CDR1 GTSNPN and CDR2 SVGIG (reference sequence). This CDR3 has 11 residues. CDR3 DNA: TGTGCCTGGAGGAGGGGCAATGAGCAGTTCTTC. Translation gives CAWRRGNEQFF.

The J gene is TRBJ2-7, the V gene TRBV27; 9 bases line up with TRBD1. Looked up from germline, CDR1 is MNHEY and CDR2 is SMNVEV (reference sequence). Unmatched junction bases numbered 3, after V lost 0 bases and J lost 3 bases. CDR3 length: 15 amino acids. In DNA, the CDR3 is TGTGCCAGCAGTTTATCCGGGGACAGGGTCTACGAGCAGTACTTC. Amino acids: CASSLSGDRVYEQYF.

This chain connects TRBV6-2 or TRBV6-3 to TRBJ2-7; either TRBD1 or TRBD2 may fit D (5 bases each). The CDR3 is 15 amino acids. Trimming left V 5 bases short and J 7 bases short, with 21 bases between. Germline-derived CDR1 and CDR2 are MNHEY and SVGEGT. The CDR3 spells CASSTGTALSEEQYF. CDR3 nucleotide sequence: TGTGCCAGCAGTACCGGGACGGCGTTATCTGAGGAGCAGTACTTC.

V and J are TRBV2 and TRBJ1-1; D is uncertain. Germline CDR1 SNHLY, CDR2 FYNNEI. Trimming removed 2 bases at V and 1 base at J, with 8 bases between. The CDR3 runs to 14 residues. The CDR3 loop reads CASSEPITNTEAFF. CDR3 nucleotides: TGTGCCAGCAGTGAACCGATTACGAACACTGAAGCTTTCTTT.

The V and J genes are TRBV13 and TRBJ2-1; D gene ambiguous. The CDR3 consists of 14 residues. Trimming shortened V by 7 bases and J by 9 bases, and 19 bases separated the two germline ends. The germline V gene encodes CDR1 PRHDT and CDR2 FYEKMQ (reference sequence). CDR3 sequence (DNA): TGTGCCAGCAACTTGGCCAGCCGGAGTTCTGAGCAGTTCTTC. It specifies CASNLASRSSEQFF.

V and J are TRBV6-6 and TRBJ1-2; a possible D gene is TRBD1 (5 bases). Germline V lookup: CDR1 MNHNY, CDR2 SVGAGI (reference sequence). V lost 8 bases to trimming and J lost 8 bases, with 21 bases between them. This CDR3 is built from 14 residues. The CDR3 loop reads CASGGWTETDGYTF. In DNA, the CDR3 is TGTGCCAGCGGGGGATGGACTGAAACAGACGGCTACACCTTC.

This clonotype was observed a single time. The chain recombines TRBV27 with TRBJ1-5; D is uncertain. V was pared by 3 bases and J by 7 bases, with 10 bases between. The length of the CDR3 is 13 residues. The V gene's germline CDR1 is MNHEY and CDR2 SMNVEV (reference sequence). CDR3 nucleotides: TGTGCCAGCAGTTTTTCCGAAGGGCAGCCCCAGCATTTT. This sequence encodes CASSFSEGQPQHF.

A single count supports this clonotype. The CDR3 spells CSVAGDLAGASLSYEQYF. CDR3 in DNA: TGCAGCGTTGCCGGAGATTTAGCGGGAGCCTCCCTCTCCTACGAGCAGTACTTC. V and J are TRBV29-1 and TRBJ2-7, with 9 nucleotides matching TRBD2. Trimming at V came to 4 bases and at J to 0 bases, leaving 16 bases not matched to a gene. Germline-derived CDR1 and CDR2 are SQVTM and ANQGSEA. This CDR3 contains 18 residues.

The chain recombines TRBV5-1 with TRBJ2-1, with D perhaps TRBD1 or TRBD2 (5 bases each). Germline CDR1 reads SGHRS; CDR2 reads YFSETQ. This CDR3 is 11 amino acids long. V was cut by 3 bases and J by 12 bases, with 10 bases left in between. CDR3 region: CASSYGGVQFF. CDR3 DNA sequence: TGCGCCAGCAGCTATGGGGGAGTGCAGTTCTTC.

This clonotype came up once. The chain has TRBV4-3 and TRBJ2-7; TRBD1 matches 9 bases. Germline V gene lookup returns CDR1 LGHNA and CDR2 YSLEER. The V and J ends lost 6 bases and 4 bases, in that order; junction bases with no gene match: 10. This CDR3 is 15 amino acids long. The DNA for the CDR3 is TGCGCCAGCAGTCCCGGGACAGGGTGGGGGTACGAGCAGTACTTC. Protein: CASSPGTGWGYEQYF.